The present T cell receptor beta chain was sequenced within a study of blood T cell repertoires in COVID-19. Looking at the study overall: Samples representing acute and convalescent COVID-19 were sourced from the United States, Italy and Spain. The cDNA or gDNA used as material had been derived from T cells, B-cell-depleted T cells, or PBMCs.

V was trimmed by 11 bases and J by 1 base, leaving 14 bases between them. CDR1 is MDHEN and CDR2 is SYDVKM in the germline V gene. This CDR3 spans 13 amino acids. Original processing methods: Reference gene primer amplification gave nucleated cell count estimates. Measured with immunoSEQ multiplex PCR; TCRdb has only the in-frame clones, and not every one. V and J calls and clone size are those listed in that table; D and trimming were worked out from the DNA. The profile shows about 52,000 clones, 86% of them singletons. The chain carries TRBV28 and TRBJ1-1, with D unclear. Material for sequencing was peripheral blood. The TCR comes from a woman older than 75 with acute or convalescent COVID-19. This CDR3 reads CAHQQRRNTEAFF. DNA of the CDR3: TGTGCCCATCAGCAGCGGAGGAACACTGAAGCTTTCTTT.